This is a list of T cell receptor beta chains from one sample in a study of cytomegalovirus exposure and HLA in healthy donors. Clones were sequenced by immunoSEQ multiplex PCR, and TCRdb holds only the in-frame ones, with some missing. This table has over 150,000 clones, about 81% appearing once. Sequencing was performed on PBMCs. Source of these receptors: a man aged 25 to 45 in good health and CMV-seropositive. CDR3s include the opening cysteine and the closing phenylalanine or tryptophan. Each record gives: CDR3 DNA, CDR3 protein, D gene, V gene, clone size, J gene. The D gene is left open where the match is weak. Where a row states a size, it is once, few, many or the class of an expanded clone; other rows omit it.

CDR3 DNA: TGTGCCAGCAGCGACAACCTAGGGACTAGCGGGGGCCCACGGATAGAGACCCAGTACTTC
CDR3 protein: CASSDNLGTSGGPRIETQYF
D gene: TRBD2
V gene: TRBV9
clone size: once
J gene: TRBJ2-5

CDR3 DNA: TGTGCCAGCAGCGCTCGGGACTACCCAACCCACTACAATGAGCAGTTCTTC
CDR3 protein: CASSARDYPTHYNEQFF
D gene: TRBD2
V gene: TRBV9
clone size: .
J gene: TRBJ2-1

CDR3 DNA: TGTGCCAGCAGCTTAATCGGGGGGGTCCAGTTCTTC
CDR3 protein: CASSLIGGVQFF
D gene: TRBD2
V gene: TRBV7-2
clone size: .
J gene: TRBJ2-1

CDR3 DNA: TGTGCCAGCAGCCCAGGGGTCGTGAGCTACGAGCAGTACTTC
CDR3 protein: CASSPGVVSYEQYF
D gene: .
V gene: TRBV2
clone size: .
J gene: TRBJ2-7

CDR3 DNA: TGTGCCAGCAGCTTAAAAACAGGGAGCTCCTACGAGCAGTACTTC
CDR3 protein: CASSLKTGSSYEQYF
D gene: .
V gene: TRBV7-2
clone size: .
J gene: TRBJ2-7

CDR3 DNA: TGCGCCAGCAGCGCAGGACAGGGGTATGGGGCCGGGGAGCTGTTTTTT
CDR3 protein: CASSAGQGYGAGELFF
D gene: TRBD1
V gene: TRBV5-1
clone size: .
J gene: TRBJ2-2

CDR3 DNA: TGTGCCAGCTCCTTTGGGGGGATGAACACCGGGGAGCTGTTTTTT
CDR3 protein: CASSFGGMNTGELFF
D gene: .
V gene: TRBV9
clone size: .
J gene: TRBJ2-2

CDR3 DNA: TGTGCCAGCAGCTTGGTTGGGGCTAGCGGGGGGCAAGAGACCCAGTACTTC
CDR3 protein: CASSLVGASGGQETQYF
D gene: TRBD2
V gene: TRBV11-2
clone size: .
J gene: TRBJ2-5

CDR3 DNA: TGTGCCAGCAGCTTCGTTAGCGGGGCCCCTTACAATGAGCAGTTCTTC
CDR3 protein: CASSFVSGAPYNEQFF
D gene: TRBD2
V gene: TRBV7-2
clone size: .
J gene: TRBJ2-1

CDR3 DNA: TGTGCCAGCAGCACTAAACGCCGCAGCGCCGGGGGCACAGATACGCAGTATTTT
CDR3 protein: CASSTKRRSAGGTDTQYF
D gene: .
V gene: TRBV5-4
clone size: .
J gene: TRBJ2-3

CDR3 DNA: TGCAGCGTTGGCCTAGCGGGGGGGCCCCAAGAGACCCAGTACTTC
CDR3 protein: CSVGLAGGPQETQYF
D gene: TRBD2
V gene: TRBV29-1
clone size: .
J gene: TRBJ2-5

CDR3 DNA: TGTGCCAGCAGTCTTAGACAGCTATCAGGGGTCTACGAGCAGTACTTC
CDR3 protein: CASSLRQLSGVYEQYF
D gene: .
V gene: TRBV27
clone size: once
J gene: TRBJ2-7

CDR3 DNA: TGTGCCAGCAGTTACTCGAGGGGGGAGACCCAGTACTTC
CDR3 protein: CASSYSRGETQYF
D gene: .
V gene: TRBV6-5
clone size: .
J gene: TRBJ2-5

CDR3 DNA: TGCAGCGTGGTCCAGGGGAGCACAGATACGCAGTATTTT
CDR3 protein: CSVVQGSTDTQYF
D gene: .
V gene: TRBV29-1
clone size: .
J gene: TRBJ2-3

CDR3 DNA: TGTGCCATCAGTCTGGCGGGGGGCCTTGATTCCTACGAGCAGTACTTC
CDR3 protein: CAISLAGGLDSYEQYF
D gene: TRBD2
V gene: TRBV10-3
clone size: .
J gene: TRBJ2-7

CDR3 DNA: TGTGCCAGCAGCTGGGGGGGGCAGGGGGCCAACGTCCTGACTTTC
CDR3 protein: CASSWGGQGANVLTF
D gene: .
V gene: TRBV7-2
clone size: .
J gene: TRBJ2-6

CDR3 DNA: TGTGCCAGCAGTTTAACAGGGAGGGATAACATTCAGTACTTC
CDR3 protein: CASSLTGRDNIQYF
D gene: .
V gene: TRBV6-5
clone size: .
J gene: TRBJ2-4

CDR3 DNA: TGCGCCAGCAGCCAGCACCTACAGGGATCCTACAATGAGCAGTTCTTC
CDR3 protein: CASSQHLQGSYNEQFF
D gene: .
V gene: TRBV4-1
clone size: .
J gene: TRBJ2-1

CDR3 DNA: TGTGCCAGCAGCTTCCCCGGGACAGGGGGAGATGGCTACACCTTC
CDR3 protein: CASSFPGTGGDGYTF
D gene: TRBD1
V gene: TRBV7-2
clone size: .
J gene: TRBJ1-2